This TCR beta chain was recovered during a study of blood T cell repertoires in COVID-19. Looking at the study overall: Acute and convalescent COVID-19 specimens originated in the United States, Italy and Spain. PBMCs, B-cell-depleted T cells, or T cells provided the cDNA or gDNA that made up the material.

While infection was still active, Seattle patients were enrolled and then followed longitudinally. The authors' processing: It was from reference gene primer amplification that nucleated cell counts were estimated. The method was immunoSEQ multiplex PCR; TCRdb's version includes in-frame clones alone and lacks a portion of them. V, J and clone size were drawn from that table, and D and trimming were deduced from the DNA. Among some 74,000 clones listed, roughly nine tenths were seen once. Trimming shortened V by 5 bases and J by 4 bases, and 14 bases separated the two germline ends. CDR3 length: 14 residues. Per germline, CDR1 LNHDA and CDR2 SQIVND (reference sequence).

The receptor's source is a man aged 45-65 years with COVID-19, enrolled during active disease. This chain connects TRBV19 to TRBJ1-1; D might be TRBD1 (6 bases). Sequences were obtained from peripheral blood. This CDR3 is CASSGSRGATEAFF. CDR3 in DNA: TGTGCCAGTAGTGGAAGCAGGGGAGCCACTGAAGCTTTCTTT.